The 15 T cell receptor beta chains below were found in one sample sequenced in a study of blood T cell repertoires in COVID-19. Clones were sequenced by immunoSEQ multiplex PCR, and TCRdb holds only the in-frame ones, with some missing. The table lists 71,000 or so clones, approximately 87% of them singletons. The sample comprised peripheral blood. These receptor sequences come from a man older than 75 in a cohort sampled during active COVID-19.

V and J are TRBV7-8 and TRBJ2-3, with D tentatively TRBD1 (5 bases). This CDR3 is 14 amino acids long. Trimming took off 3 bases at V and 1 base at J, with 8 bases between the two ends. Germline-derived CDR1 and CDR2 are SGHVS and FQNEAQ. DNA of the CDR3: TGTGCCAGCAGCTTTGGGGCGCGCACAGATACGCAGTATTTT. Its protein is CASSFGARTDTQYF.

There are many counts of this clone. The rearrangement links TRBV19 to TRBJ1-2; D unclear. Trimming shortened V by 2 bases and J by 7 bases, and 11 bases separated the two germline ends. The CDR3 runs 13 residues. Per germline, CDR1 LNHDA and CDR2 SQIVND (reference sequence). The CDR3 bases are TGTGCCAGTAGTATAACCCAAGGGAGTGGCTACACCTTC. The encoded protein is CASSITQGSGYTF.

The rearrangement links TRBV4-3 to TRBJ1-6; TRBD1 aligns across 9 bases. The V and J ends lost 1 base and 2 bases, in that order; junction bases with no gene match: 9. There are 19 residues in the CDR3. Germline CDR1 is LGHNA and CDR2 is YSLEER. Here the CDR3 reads CASSQVTPTGGTYNSPLHF. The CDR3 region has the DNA TGCGCCAGCAGCCAAGTAACCCCGACAGGGGGAACCTATAATTCACCCCTCCACTTT.

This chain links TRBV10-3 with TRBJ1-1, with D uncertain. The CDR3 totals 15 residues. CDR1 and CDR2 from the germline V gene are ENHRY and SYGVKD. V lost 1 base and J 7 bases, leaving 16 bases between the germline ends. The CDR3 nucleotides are TGTGCCATCAGTGAGTTCGGGGATGGTACGGGTGAAGCTTTCTTT. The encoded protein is CAISEFGDGTGEAFF.

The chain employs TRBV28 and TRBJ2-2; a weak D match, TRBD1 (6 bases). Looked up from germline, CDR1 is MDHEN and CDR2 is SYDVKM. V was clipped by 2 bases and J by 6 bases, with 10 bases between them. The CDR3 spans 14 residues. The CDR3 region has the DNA TGTGCCAGCAGTTTACTAGGGGGATCCGGGGAGCTGTTTTTT. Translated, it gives CASSLLGGSGELFF.

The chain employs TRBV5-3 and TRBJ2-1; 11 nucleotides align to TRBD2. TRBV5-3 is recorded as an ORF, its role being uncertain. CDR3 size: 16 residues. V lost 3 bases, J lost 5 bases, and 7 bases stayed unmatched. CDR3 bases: TGTGCCAGAAGCTCGGCCGGGACTAGCGGAAACAATGAGCAGTTCTTC. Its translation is CARSSAGTSGNNEQFF.

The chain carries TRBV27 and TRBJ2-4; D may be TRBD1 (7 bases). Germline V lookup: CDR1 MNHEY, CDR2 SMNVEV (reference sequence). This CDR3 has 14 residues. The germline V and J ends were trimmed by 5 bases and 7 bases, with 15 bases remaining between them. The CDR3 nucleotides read TGTGCCAGCAGTCGACAGGGAGGAGAGAACATTCAGTACTTC. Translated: CASSRQGGENIQYF.

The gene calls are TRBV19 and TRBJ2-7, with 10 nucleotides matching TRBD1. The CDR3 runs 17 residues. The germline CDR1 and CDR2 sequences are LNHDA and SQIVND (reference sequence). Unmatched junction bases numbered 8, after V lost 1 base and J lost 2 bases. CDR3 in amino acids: CASSIGTGQGVTYEQYF. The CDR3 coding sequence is TGTGCCAGTAGTATAGGCACTGGACAGGGGGTAACCTACGAGCAGTACTTC.

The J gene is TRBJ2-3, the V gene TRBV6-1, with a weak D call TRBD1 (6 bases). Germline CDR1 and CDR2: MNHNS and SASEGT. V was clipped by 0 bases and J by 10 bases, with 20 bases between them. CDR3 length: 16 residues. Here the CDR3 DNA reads TGTGCCAGCAGTGAAGCAGGCGTCTATCAGGGGCAAGCGCAGTATTTT. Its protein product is CASSEAGVYQGQAQYF.

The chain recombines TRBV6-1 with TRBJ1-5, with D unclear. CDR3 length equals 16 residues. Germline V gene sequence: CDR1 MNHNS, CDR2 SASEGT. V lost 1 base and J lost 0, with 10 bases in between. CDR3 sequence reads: CASSEGGGLSNQPQHF. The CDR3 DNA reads TGTGCCAGCAGTGAAGGGGGAGGGCTTAGCAATCAGCCCCAGCATTTT.

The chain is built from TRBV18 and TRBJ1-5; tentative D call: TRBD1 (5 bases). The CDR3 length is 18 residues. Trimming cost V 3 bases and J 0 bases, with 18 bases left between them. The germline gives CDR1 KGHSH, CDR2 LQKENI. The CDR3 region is CASSPAQGLEYSNQPQHF. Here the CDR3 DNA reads TGTGCCAGCTCACCCGCGCAGGGTTTGGAATATAGCAATCAGCCCCAGCATTTT.

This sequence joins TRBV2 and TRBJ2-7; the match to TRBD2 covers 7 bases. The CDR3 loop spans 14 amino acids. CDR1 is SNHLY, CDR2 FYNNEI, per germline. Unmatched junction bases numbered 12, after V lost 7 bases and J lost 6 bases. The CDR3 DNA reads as TGTGCCAGCATTTATACGGGGGGATCGAGCGAGCAGTACTTC. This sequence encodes CASIYTGGSSEQYF.

CDR3 coding DNA: TGTGCCAGCATGCCTGGGGGGTATAATTCACCCCTCCACTTT. Its protein product is CASMPGGYNSPLHF. The chain has TRBV2 and TRBJ1-6, with a possible D match to TRBD1 (5 bases). CDR1 is SNHLY, CDR2 FYNNEI, per germline. V was shortened by 7 bases and J by 4 bases, with 11 bases between the two germline ends. CDR3 length: 14 amino acids.

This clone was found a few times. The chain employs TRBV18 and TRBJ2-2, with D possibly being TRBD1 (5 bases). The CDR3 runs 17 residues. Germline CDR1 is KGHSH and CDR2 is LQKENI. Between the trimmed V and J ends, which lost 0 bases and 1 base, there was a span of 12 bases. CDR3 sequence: CASSPPWTPKNTGELFF. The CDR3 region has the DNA TGTGCCAGCTCACCACCGTGGACACCCAAGAACACCGGGGAGCTGTTTTTT.

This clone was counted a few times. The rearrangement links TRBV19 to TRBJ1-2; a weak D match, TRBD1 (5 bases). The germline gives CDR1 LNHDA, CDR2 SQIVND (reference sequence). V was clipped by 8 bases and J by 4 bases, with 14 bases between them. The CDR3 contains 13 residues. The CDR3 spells CASPTPGGYGYTF. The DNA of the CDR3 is TGTGCCAGTCCGACCCCGGGGGGCTATGGCTACACCTTC.